This T cell receptor (beta chain) was identified during a study of blood T cells in healthy people across ages. The authors ran a second PCR of about 6 to 11 cycles using a sample-barcoded 5' primer and a J-beta primer mix. Each CDR3 protein gets one entry after TCRdb re-called the 5' RACE reads with MiXCR. The sample shows some 1.8 million distinct CDR3 sequences, 30% to 40% of them seen only once. At least 7 million PBMCs were isolated per sample. Sequenced: blood. The clonotype was recovered from a human donor in good health.

CDR3 sequence: CASKRQGDTEAFF. CDR3 nucleotides: TGTGCCAGTAAGAGACAGGGCGACACTGAAGCTTTCTTT. The chain uses TRBV19 and TRBJ1-1, with 7 positions matching TRBD1. CDR3 length: 13 residues. CDR1 and CDR2 from the germline V gene are LNHDA and SQIVND (reference sequence). Trimming removed 7 bases from V and 3 bases from J; junction bases left unmatched: 5.